This T cell receptor (beta chain) was captured by sequencing in a study of cytomegalovirus exposure and HLA in healthy donors. Study-wide findings and caveats: The classifier, whose performance was assessed in both the original and validation cohorts, reportedly diagnosed cytomegalovirus status with high specificity and sensitivity.

Remarks on this clone: Its antigen is unknown.

The PCR employed 60 Vbeta primers together with 13 Jbeta primers. Data came from immunoSEQ multiplex PCR; TCRdb stores just in-frame clones and leaves some out. The sample holds approximately 88,000 clones; around 77% are singletons and the top ten take 3% to 4.5%. Germline-derived CDR1 and CDR2 are KGHSH and LQKENI. V was pared by 7 bases and J by 5 bases, with 9 bases of the junction left unmatched. The CDR3 spans 14 residues. This chain uses TRBV18 with TRBJ2-7; the match to TRBD1 covers 9 bases. This clonotype was obtained from a man under 40 in good health and CMV-seronegative. What was sequenced was PBMCs. Here the CDR3 reads CASLTGTGSDEQYF. The CDR3 DNA is TGTGCCAGCTTGACCGGGACAGGGAGTGACGAGCAGTACTTC.